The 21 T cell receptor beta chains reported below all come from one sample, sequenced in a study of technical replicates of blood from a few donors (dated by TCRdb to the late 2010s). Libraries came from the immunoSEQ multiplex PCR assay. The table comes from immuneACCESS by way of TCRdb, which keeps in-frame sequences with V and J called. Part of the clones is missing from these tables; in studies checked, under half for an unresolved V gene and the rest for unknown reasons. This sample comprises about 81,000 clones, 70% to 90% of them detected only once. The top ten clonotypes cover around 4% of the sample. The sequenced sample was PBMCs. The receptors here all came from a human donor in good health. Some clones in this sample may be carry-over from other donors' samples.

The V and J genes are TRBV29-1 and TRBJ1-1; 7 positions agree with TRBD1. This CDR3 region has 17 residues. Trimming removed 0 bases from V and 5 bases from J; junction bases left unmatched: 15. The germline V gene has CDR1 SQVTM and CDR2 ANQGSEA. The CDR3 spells CSVEERATGAGSTEAFF. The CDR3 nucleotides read TGCAGCGTTGAAGAGAGGGCTACAGGGGCTGGGAGTACTGAAGCTTTCTTT.

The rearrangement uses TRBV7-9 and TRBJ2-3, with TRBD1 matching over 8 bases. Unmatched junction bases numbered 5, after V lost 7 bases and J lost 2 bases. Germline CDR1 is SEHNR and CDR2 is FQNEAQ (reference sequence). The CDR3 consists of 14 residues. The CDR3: CASTEDRVTDTQYF. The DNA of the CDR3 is TGTGCCAGCACCGAGGACAGGGTCACAGATACGCAGTATTTT.

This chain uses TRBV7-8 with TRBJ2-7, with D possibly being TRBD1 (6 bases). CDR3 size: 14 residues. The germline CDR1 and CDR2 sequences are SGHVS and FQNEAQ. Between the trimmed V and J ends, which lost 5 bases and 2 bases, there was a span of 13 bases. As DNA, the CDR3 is TGTGCCAGCAGCAAGTTGACAGGAGCCTACGAGCAGTACTTC. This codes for CASSKLTGAYEQYF.

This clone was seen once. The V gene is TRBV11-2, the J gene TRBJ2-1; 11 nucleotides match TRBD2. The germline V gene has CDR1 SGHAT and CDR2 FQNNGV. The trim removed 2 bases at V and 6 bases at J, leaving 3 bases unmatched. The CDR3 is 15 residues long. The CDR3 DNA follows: TGTGCCAGCAGCTTAAGACTAGCGGGGACCAATGAGCAGTTCTTC. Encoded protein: CASSLRLAGTNEQFF.

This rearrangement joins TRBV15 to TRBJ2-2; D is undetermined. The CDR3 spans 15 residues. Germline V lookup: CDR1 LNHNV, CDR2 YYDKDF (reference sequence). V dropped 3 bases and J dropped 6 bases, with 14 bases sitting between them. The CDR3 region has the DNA TGTGCCACCAGCAGTTTTACAGTATGGGCCGGGGAGCTGTTTTTT. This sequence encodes CATSSFTVWAGELFF.

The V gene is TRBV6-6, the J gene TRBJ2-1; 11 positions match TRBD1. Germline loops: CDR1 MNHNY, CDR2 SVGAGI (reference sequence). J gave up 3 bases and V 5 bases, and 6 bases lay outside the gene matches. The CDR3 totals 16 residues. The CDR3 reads CASSTWDRGDYNEQFF. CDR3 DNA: TGTGCCAGCAGTACTTGGGACAGGGGGGACTACAATGAGCAGTTCTTC.

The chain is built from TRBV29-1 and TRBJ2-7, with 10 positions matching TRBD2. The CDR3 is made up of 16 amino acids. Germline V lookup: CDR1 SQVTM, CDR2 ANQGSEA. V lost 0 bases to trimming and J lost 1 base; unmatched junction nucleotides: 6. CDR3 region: CSVEDRVLAGSYEQYF. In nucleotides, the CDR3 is TGCAGCGTTGAAGATCGAGTACTAGCGGGGTCCTACGAGCAGTACTTC.

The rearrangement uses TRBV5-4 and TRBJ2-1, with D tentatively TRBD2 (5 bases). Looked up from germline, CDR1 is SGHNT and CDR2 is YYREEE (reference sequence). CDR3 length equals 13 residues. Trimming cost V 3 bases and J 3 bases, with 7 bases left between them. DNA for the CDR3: TGTGCCAGCAGCTGGAGGTACTACAATGAGCAGTTCTTC. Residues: CASSWRYYNEQFF.

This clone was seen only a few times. Here the CDR3 reads CATSARTGVNQPQHF. The CDR3 nucleotides are TGTGCCACCAGCGCTCGGACAGGGGTCAATCAGCCCCAGCATTTT. The chain joins TRBV15 to TRBJ1-5; 9 nucleotides match TRBD1. The germline V gene encodes CDR1 LNHNV and CDR2 YYDKDF (reference sequence). The ends lost 5 bases at V and 3 bases at J; junction bases unmatched: 5. There are 15 residues in the CDR3.

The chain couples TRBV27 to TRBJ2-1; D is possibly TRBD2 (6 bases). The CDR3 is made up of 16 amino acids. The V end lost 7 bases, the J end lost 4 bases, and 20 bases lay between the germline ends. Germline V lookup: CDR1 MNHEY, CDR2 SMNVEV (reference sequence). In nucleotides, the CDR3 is TGTGCCAGCAACCACCGCGGGCTAGCGAAATACAATGAGCAGTTCTTC. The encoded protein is CASNHRGLAKYNEQFF.

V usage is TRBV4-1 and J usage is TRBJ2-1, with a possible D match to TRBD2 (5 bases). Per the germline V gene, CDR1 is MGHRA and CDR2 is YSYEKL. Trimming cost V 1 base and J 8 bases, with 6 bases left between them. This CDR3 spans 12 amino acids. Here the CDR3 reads CASSQGRDEQFF. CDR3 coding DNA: TGCGCCAGCAGCCAAGGGCGGGATGAGCAGTTCTTC.

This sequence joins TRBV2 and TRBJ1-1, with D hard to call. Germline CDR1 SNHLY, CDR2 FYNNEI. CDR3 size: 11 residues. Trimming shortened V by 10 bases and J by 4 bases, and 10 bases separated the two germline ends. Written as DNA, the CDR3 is TGTGCCACCAACCTGGCCACTGAAGCTTTCTTT. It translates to CATNLATEAFF.

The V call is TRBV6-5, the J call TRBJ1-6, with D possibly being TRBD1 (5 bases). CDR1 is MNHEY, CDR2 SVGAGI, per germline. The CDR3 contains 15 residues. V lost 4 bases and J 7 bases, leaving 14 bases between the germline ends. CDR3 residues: CASSSRRGWNSPLHF. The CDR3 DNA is TGTGCCAGCAGTTCTCGGAGGGGATGGAATTCACCCCTCCACTTT.

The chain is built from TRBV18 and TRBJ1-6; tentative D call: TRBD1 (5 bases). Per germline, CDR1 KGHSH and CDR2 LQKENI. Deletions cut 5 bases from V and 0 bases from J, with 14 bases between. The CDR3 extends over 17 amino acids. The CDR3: CASSMTAYSSYNSPLHF. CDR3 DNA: TGTGCCAGCTCAATGACAGCTTATAGCTCCTATAATTCACCCCTCCACTTT. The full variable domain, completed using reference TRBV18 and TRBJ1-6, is NAGVMQNPRHLVRRRGQEARLRCSPMKGHSHVYWYRQLPEEGLKFMVYLQKENIIDESGMPKERFSAEFPKEGPSILRIQQVVRGDSAAYFCASSMTAYSSYNSPLHFGNGTRLTVT.

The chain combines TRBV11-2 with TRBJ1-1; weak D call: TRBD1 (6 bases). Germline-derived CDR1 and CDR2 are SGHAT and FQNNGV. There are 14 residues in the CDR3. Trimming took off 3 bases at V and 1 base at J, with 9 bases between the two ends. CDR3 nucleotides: TGTGCCAGCAGCTTCGGGACAACGAACACTGAAGCTTTCTTT. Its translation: CASSFGTTNTEAFF.

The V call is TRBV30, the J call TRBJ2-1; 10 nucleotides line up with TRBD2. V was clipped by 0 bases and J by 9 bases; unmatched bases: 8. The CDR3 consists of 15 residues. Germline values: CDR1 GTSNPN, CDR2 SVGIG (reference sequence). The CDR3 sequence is CAWSVQAGGLVEQFF. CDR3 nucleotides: TGTGCCTGGAGTGTACAAGCGGGAGGGCTGGTTGAGCAGTTCTTC.

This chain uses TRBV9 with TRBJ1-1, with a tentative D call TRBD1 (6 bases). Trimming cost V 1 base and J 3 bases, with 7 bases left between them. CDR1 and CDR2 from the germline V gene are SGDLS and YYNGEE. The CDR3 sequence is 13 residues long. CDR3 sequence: CASSVTGYTEAFF. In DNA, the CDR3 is TGTGCCAGCAGCGTAACAGGGTACACTGAAGCTTTCTTT.

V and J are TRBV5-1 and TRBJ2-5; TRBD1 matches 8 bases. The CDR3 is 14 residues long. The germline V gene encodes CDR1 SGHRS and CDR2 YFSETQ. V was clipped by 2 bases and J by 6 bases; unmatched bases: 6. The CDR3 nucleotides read TGCGCCAGCAGCTTCGGGACAGGTGACAAGACCCAGTACTTC. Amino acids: CASSFGTGDKTQYF.

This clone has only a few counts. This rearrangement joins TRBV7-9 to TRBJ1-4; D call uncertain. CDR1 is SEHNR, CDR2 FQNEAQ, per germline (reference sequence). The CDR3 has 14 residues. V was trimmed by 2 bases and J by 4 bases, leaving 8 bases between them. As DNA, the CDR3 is TGTGCCAGCAGCTTATCAGAATATAATGAAAAACTGTTTTTT. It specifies CASSLSEYNEKLFF.

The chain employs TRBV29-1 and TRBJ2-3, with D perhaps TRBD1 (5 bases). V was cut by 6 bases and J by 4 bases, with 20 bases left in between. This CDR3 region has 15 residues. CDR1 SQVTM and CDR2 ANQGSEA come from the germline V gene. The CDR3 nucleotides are TGCAGCGTCCCAAAGGGGTTGAGTTTAGCAGATACGCAGTATTTT. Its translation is CSVPKGLSLADTQYF.

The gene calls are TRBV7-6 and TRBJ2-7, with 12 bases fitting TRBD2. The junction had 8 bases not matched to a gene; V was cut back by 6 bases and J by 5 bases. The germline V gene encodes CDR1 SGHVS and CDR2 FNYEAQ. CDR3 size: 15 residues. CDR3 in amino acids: CASSPTSGSINEQYF. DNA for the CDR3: TGTGCCAGCAGTCCGACTAGCGGGAGTATCAACGAGCAGTACTTC.